The 21 T cell receptor beta chains below all came from one sample that was sequenced in a study of CD8+CD57+ T cells in acquired aplastic anemia. The template for TCR beta VDJ and CDR3 sequence profiling was genomic DNA. TCRdb processed the reads anew with MiXCR; each CDR3 protein has one entry. The sample includes 74,000 or so distinct CDR3 sequences, around 50% of them seen just once. The specimen was sorted CD4+, CD8+, or CD8+CD57+ T cells (not recorded which) from PBMCs. These receptors all stem from a human donor in good health, serving as a control.

The chain carries TRBV7-7 and TRBJ2-5, with 7 positions matching TRBD1. Germline values: CDR1 SSHAT, CDR2 FNYEAQ (reference sequence). CDR3 length equals 14 residues. CDR3 loop: CASSRGLYQETQYF. The DNA for the CDR3 is TGTGCATCGAGCAGGGGGTTGTACCAAGAGACCCAGTACTTC.

The chain links TRBV15 to TRBJ1-2; no reliable D call. The V gene's germline CDR1 is LNHNV and CDR2 YYDKDF (reference sequence). Trimming shortened V by 3 bases and J by 4 bases, and 9 bases separated the two germline ends. The CDR3 is made up of 13 amino acids. CDR3 protein: CATSSVGSYGYTF. Here the CDR3 DNA reads TGTGCCACCAGCAGCGTAGGGAGCTATGGCTACACCTTC.

This chain links TRBV5-1 with TRBJ1-6, with a tentative D call TRBD1 (5 bases). Germline V lookup: CDR1 SGHRS, CDR2 YFSETQ. V dropped 0 bases and J dropped 9 bases, with 13 bases sitting between them. CDR3 length equals 15 residues. The CDR3: CASSLEGTPASPLHF. Written as DNA, the CDR3 is TGCGCCAGCAGCTTGGAGGGGACGCCGGCTTCACCCCTCCACTTT.

This clonotype was observed a single time. Compared with germline, one end of the junction differs, possibly owing to a read error. The J gene is TRBJ1-3, the V gene TRBV11-2; no clear D. This CDR3 has 15 residues. Germline V gene sequence: CDR1 SGHAT, CDR2 FQNNGV. The CDR3 coding sequence is TGTGCCAGCAGTTTAGTAGTAGTGGGAATCAACACCATATATTTT. It translates to CASSLVVVGINTIYF.

The chain couples TRBV2 to TRBJ2-5, with TRBD1 matching 9 bases. The V gene end was trimmed by 6 bases and the J gene end by 5 bases; junction bases not matched to a gene: 4. The CDR3 extends over 13 amino acids. Germline V gene sequence: CDR1 SNHLY, CDR2 FYNNEI. The CDR3 sequence is CASRRTGEETQYF. The CDR3, as DNA: TGTGCCAGCAGACGGACAGGGGAGGAGACCCAGTACTTC. Full variable domain (remainder filled in from reference TRBV2 and TRBJ2-5): EPEVTQTPSHQVTQMGQEVILRCVPISNHLYFYWYRQILGQKVEFLVSFYNNEISEKSEIFDDQFSVERPDGSNFTLKIRSTKLEDSAMYFCASRRTGEETQYFGPGTRLLVL.

Remarks on this clonotype: A read error may account for a junction end that differs from germline. V and J are TRBV19 and TRBJ2-3, with TRBD2 matching over 11 bases. CDR1 is LNHDA and CDR2 is SQIVND in the germline V gene (reference sequence). This CDR3 contains 15 residues. In nucleotides, the CDR3 is TGCGCCAGTAGTGGACTAGCGGGTCACACAGATACGCAGTATTTT. Encoded protein: CASSGLAGHTDTQYF. Combining the CDR3 with reference TRBV19 and TRBJ2-3 gives the whole variable domain DGGITQSPKYLFRKEGQNVTLSCEQNLNHDAMYWYRQDPGQGLRLIYYSQIVNDFQKGDIAEGYSVSREKKESFPLTVTSAQKNPTAFYLCASSGLAGHTDTQYFGPGTRLTVL.

This clonotype was found many times. This chain uses TRBV9 with TRBJ2-2; TRBD2 aligns across 8 bases. V was clipped by 3 bases and J by 1 base; unmatched bases: 11. Per the germline V gene, CDR1 is SGDLS and CDR2 is YYNGEE. This CDR3 region has 18 residues. CDR3 protein: CASSDASAGGLNTGELFF. The CDR3 coding sequence is TGTGCCAGCAGCGACGCCTCTGCGGGAGGACTGAACACCGGGGAGCTGTTTTTT.

This sequence joins TRBV2 and TRBJ2-1, with a weak D call TRBD1 (6 bases). This CDR3 has 14 amino acids. The V and J ends lost 8 bases and 0 bases respectively, with 11 bases between them. The germline CDR1 and CDR2 sequences are SNHLY and FYNNEI. This chain's CDR3 is CASEGDSSYNEQFF. The CDR3 nucleotides read TGTGCCAGCGAGGGGGATAGCTCCTACAATGAGCAGTTCTTC.

The chain combines TRBV10-3 with TRBJ2-1, with D possibly matching TRBD2 (5 bases). CDR1 is ENHRY, CDR2 SYGVKD, per germline. V lost 10 bases and J 2 bases, leaving 9 bases between the germline ends. The CDR3 is 12 residues long. This CDR3 reads CASGPTYNEQFF. The CDR3 bases are TGTGCCAGCGGGCCAACCTACAATGAGCAGTTCTTC.

The genes are TRBV7-9 and TRBJ2-5; no clear D gene. V was pared by 4 bases and J by 1 base, with 7 bases between. Per the germline V gene, CDR1 is SEHNR and CDR2 is FQNEAQ (reference sequence). The CDR3 has 13 residues. The CDR3 protein is CASSSVSQETQYF. DNA for the CDR3: TGTGCCAGCAGCTCCGTATCCCAAGAGACCCAGTACTTC.

The chain couples TRBV2 to TRBJ2-1; D is unclear. Trimming shortened V by 1 base and J by 15 bases, and 10 bases separated the two germline ends. The CDR3 loop spans 11 amino acids. The V gene's germline CDR1 is SNHLY and CDR2 FYNNEI. The CDR3 DNA sequence: TGTGCCAGCAGTGAAGGGGCCCATCGGTTCTTC. This translates into CASSEGAHRFF.

For this clonotype: The germline gene is not matched at one end of the junction; a read error may be the cause. This rearrangement joins TRBV7-2 to TRBJ2-7; 10 bases align to TRBD1. The CDR3 is 16 residues long. CDR1 and CDR2 from the germline V gene are SGHTA and FQGNSA. This chain's CDR3 is CASSQAAGQGIYEQYF. CDR3 coding DNA: TGCGCCAGCAGCCAAGCTGCGGGACAGGGGATCTACGAGCAGTACTTC.

This clonotype was recorded a few times. This sequence joins TRBV24-1 and TRBJ2-1; the D is unclear. V gave up 2 bases and J gave up 5 bases, with 3 bases separating them. Germline CDR1 KGHDR, CDR2 SFDVKD. The CDR3 extends over 12 amino acids. CDR3 sequence reads: CATSDSNNEQFF. In DNA form, the CDR3 reads TGTGCCACCAGTGATTCAAACAATGAGCAGTTCTTC.

In its sample, this clonotype was seen many times. The V gene is TRBV18, the J gene TRBJ1-2, with 8 bases lining up with TRBD1. CDR1 KGHSH and CDR2 LQKENI come from the germline V gene. This CDR3 region has 13 residues. The V segment lost 9 bases and the J segment 1 base; nucleotides outside the gene matches: 4. The CDR3 sequence is CASSDRVNYGYTF. CDR3 DNA sequence: TGTGCCAGTTCGGACAGGGTTAACTATGGCTACACCTTC.

The rearrangement uses TRBV29-1 and TRBJ1-5; D ambiguous. There are 12 residues in the CDR3. V was pared by 7 bases and J by 1 base, with 8 bases between. CDR1 and CDR2 from the germline V gene are SQVTM and ANQGSEA. The CDR3 DNA sequence: TGCAGCGCCGGGGAAAGCAATCAGCCCCAGCATTTT. Its protein product is CSAGESNQPQHF.

The J gene is TRBJ1-2, the V gene TRBV7-9, with 8 nucleotides matching TRBD1. Germline V gives CDR1 SEHNR, CDR2 FQNEAQ (reference sequence). The CDR3 runs to 15 residues. J lost 6 bases, V lost 7 bases, and 13 bases had no gene match. CDR3 coding DNA: TGTGCCAGCATCCCCGGTGGGCAGGGGGCCGATGGCTACACCTTC. It specifies CASIPGGQGADGYTF.

CDR3 sequence (DNA): TGTGCCAGCACCCAACGGCAGGGTTTCTTGGATGGCTACACCTTC. Protein product: CASTQRQGFLDGYTF. The chain employs TRBV2 and TRBJ1-2; D is perhaps TRBD1 (5 bases). The CDR3 spans 15 residues. Germline V lookup: CDR1 SNHLY, CDR2 FYNNEI. V lost 7 bases, J lost 6 bases, and 21 bases lay in between.

This clonotype has at least ten counts. The chain combines TRBV7-9 with TRBJ2-7, with 14 positions matching TRBD2. This CDR3 has 16 residues. With 5 bases clipped from V and 2 bases from J, the junction kept 5 bases outside the gene matches. Germline values: CDR1 SEHNR, CDR2 FQNEAQ (reference sequence). The CDR3 DNA follows: TGTGCCAGCAGCACGACTAGCGGGGGGGATCCCTACGAGCAGTACTTC. As protein: CASSTTSGGDPYEQYF.

This rearrangement joins TRBV24-1 to TRBJ2-3; perhaps TRBD1 as D (6 bases). V gave up 0 bases and J gave up 4 bases, with 13 bases separating them. Germline V CDR1 and CDR2: KGHDR, SFDVKD. This CDR3 spans 16 amino acids. CDR3 region: CATSDLGGRESDTQYF. CDR3 nucleotide sequence: TGTGCCACCAGTGATTTGGGGGGCAGGGAGTCAGATACGCAGTATTTT.

This chain uses TRBV2 with TRBJ1-4; D gene ambiguous. The CDR3 has 11 residues. From germline, CDR1 is SNHLY and CDR2 FYNNEI. V was pared by 8 bases and J by 8 bases, with 9 bases between. In DNA form, the CDR3 reads TGTGCCAGCGTAGTACGGGAAAAACTGTTTTTT. Amino acid sequence: CASVVREKLFF.

The gene calls are TRBV10-1 and TRBJ2-7; TRBD2 aligns across 9 bases. V was pared by 2 bases and J by 0 bases, with 5 bases of the junction left unmatched. The CDR3 runs to 16 residues. Germline CDR1 is WNHNN and CDR2 is SYGVQD (reference sequence). The CDR3 DNA reads TGCGCCAGCAGTGAGCTTAGCGGGGGCCTCTCCTACGAGCAGTACTTC. Protein: CASSELSGGLSYEQYF.